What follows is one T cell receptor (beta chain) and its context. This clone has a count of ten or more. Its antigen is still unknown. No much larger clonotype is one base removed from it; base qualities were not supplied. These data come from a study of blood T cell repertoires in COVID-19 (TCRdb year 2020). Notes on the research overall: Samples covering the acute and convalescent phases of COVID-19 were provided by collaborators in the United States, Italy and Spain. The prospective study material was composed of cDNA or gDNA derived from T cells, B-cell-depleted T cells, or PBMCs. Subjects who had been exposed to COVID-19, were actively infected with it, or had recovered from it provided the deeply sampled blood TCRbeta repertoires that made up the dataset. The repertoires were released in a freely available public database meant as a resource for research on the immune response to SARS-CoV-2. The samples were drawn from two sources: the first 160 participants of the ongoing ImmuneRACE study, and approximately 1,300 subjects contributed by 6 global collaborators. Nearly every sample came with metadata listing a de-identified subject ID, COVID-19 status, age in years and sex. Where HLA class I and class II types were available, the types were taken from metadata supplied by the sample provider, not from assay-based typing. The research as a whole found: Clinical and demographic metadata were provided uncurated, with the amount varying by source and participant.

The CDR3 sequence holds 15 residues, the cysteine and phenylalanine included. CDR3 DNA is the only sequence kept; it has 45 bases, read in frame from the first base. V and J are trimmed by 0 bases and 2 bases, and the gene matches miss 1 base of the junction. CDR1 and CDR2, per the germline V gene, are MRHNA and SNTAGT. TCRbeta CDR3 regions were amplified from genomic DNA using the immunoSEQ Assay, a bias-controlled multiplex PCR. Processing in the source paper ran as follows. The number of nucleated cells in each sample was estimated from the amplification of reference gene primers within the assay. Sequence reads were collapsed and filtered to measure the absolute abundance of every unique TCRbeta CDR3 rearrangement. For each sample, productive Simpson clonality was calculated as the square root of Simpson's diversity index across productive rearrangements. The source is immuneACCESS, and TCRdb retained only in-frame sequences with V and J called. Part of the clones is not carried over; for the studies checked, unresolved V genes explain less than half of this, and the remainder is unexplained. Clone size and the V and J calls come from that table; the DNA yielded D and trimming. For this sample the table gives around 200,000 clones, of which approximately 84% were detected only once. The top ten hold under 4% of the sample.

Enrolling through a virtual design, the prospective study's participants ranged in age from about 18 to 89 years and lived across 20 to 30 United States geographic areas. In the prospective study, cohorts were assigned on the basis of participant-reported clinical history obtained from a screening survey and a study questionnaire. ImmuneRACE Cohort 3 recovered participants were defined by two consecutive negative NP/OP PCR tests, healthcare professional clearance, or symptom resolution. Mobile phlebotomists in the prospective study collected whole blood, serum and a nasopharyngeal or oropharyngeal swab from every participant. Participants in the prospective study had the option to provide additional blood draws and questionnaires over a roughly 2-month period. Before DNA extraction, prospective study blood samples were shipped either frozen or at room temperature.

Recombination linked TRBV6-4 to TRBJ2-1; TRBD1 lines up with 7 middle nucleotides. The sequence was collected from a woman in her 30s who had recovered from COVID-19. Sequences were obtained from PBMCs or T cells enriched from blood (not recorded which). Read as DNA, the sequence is TGTGCCAGCAGTGACTCGAGGGGGCCCTACAATGAGCAGTTCTTC. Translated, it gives CASSDSRGPYNEQFF.